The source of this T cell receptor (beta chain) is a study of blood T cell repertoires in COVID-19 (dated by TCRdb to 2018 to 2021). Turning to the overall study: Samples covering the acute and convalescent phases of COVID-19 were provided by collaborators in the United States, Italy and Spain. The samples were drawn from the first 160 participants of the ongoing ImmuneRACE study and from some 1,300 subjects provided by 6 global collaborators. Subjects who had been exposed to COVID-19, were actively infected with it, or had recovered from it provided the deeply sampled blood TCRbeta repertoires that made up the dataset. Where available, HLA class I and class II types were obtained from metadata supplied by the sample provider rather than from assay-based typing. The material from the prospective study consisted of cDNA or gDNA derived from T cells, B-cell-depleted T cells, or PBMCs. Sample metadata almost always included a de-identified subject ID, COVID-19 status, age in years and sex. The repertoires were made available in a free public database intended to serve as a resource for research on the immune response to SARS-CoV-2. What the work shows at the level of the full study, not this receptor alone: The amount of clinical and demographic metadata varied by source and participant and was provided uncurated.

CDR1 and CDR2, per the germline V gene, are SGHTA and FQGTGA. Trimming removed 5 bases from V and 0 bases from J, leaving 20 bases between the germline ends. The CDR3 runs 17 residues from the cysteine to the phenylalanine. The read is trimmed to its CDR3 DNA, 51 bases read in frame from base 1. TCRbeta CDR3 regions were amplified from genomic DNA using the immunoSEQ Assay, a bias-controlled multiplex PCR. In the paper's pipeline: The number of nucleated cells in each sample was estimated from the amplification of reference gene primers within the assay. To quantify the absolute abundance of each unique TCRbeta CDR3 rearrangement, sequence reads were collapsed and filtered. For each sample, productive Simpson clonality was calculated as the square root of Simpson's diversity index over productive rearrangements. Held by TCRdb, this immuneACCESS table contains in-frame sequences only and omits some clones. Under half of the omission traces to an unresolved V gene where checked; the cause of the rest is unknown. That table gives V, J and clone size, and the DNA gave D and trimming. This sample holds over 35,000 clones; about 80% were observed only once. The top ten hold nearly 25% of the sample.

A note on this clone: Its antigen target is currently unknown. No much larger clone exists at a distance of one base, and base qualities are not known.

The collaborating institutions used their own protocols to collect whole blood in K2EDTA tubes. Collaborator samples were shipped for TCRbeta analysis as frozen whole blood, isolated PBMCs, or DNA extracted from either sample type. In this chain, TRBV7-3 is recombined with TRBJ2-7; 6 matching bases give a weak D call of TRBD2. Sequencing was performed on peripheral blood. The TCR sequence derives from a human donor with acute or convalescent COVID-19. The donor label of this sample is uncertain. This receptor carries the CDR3 CASSPSAGGMASYEQYF. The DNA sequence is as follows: TGTGCCAGCAGCCCCTCAGCGGGCGGGATGGCCTCCTACGAGCAGTACTTC.